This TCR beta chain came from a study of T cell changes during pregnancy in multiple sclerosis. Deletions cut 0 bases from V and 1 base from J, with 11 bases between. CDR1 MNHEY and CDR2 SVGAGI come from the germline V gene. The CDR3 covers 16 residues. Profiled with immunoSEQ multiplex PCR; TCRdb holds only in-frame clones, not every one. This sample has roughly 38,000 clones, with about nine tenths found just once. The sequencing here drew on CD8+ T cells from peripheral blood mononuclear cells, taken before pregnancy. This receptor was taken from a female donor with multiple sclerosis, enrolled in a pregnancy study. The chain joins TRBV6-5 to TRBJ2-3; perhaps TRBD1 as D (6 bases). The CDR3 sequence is CASSYSTGRGTDTQYF. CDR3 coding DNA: TGTGCCAGCAGTTACTCTACAGGGAGAGGCACAGATACGCAGTATTTT.